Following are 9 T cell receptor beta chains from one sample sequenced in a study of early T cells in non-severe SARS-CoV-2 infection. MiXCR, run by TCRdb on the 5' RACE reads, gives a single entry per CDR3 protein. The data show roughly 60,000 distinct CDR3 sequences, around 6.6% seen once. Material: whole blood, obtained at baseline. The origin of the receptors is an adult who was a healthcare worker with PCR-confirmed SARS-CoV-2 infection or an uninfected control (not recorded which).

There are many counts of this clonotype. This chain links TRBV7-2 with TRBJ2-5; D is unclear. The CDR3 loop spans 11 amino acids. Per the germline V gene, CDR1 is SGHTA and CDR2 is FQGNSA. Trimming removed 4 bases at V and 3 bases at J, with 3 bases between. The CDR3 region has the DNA TGTGCCAGCAGCTCCAAAGAGACCCAGTACTTC. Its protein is CASSSKETQYF.

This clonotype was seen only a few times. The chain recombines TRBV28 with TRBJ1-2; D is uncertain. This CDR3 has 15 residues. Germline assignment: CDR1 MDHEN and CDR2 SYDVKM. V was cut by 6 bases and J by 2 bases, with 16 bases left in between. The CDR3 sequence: CASSPMGGLNYGYTF. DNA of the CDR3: TGTGCCAGCAGCCCGATGGGAGGGCTCAACTATGGCTACACCTTC.

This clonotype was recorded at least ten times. The CDR3 protein is CASSQEEVEVETQYF. The CDR3 DNA reads TGTGCCAGCAGCCAAGAGGAAGTTGAGGTGGAGACCCAGTACTTC. The V call is TRBV3-1, the J call TRBJ2-5, with unresolved D. The V gene lost 0 bases and the J gene lost 5 bases, with 13 bases spanning the gap. CDR1 and CDR2 (germline): LGHDT, YNNKEL (reference sequence). CDR3 length equals 15 residues.

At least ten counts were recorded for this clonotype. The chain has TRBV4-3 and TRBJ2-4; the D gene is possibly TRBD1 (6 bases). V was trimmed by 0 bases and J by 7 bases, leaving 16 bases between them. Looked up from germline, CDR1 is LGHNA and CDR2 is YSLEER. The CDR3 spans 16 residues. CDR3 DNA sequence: TGCGCCAGCAGCCAAGATCGGTTGGGGGCGCGGAACATTCAGTACTTC. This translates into CASSQDRLGARNIQYF.

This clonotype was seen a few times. This CDR3 is CASRQTFAPRDTQETQYF. DNA of the CDR3: TGTGCCAGCAGACAAACCTTCGCCCCCCGGGACACACAAGAGACCCAGTACTTC. V gene TRBV7-8 combines with J gene TRBJ2-5, with D tentatively TRBD1 (6 bases). Trimming stripped 6 bases from V and 2 bases from J, with 25 bases between. Germline V gene lookup returns CDR1 SGHVS and CDR2 FQNEAQ. The length of the CDR3 is 18 residues.

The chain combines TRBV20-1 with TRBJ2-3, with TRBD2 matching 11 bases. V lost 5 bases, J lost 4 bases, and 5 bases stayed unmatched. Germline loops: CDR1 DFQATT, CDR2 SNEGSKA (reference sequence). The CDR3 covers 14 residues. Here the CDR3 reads CSAQLAGASDTQYF. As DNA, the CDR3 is TGCAGTGCTCAACTAGCGGGGGCCTCAGATACGCAGTATTTT.

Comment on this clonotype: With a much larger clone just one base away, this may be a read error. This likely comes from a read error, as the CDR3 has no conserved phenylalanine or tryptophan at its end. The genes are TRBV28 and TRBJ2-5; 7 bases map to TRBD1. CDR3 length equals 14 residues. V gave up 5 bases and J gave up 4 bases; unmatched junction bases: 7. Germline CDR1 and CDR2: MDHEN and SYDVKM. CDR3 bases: TGTGCCAGCAGTCCACGGACAGGCCCAGAGACCCAGTACTCC. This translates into CASSPRTGPETQYS.

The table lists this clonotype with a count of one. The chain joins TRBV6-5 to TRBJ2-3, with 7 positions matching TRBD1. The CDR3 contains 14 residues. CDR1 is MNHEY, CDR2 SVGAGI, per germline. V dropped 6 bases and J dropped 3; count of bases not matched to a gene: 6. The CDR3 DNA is TGTGCCAGCAGGAGGGGGCCTACGACAGATACGCAGTATTTT. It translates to CASRRGPTTDTQYF.

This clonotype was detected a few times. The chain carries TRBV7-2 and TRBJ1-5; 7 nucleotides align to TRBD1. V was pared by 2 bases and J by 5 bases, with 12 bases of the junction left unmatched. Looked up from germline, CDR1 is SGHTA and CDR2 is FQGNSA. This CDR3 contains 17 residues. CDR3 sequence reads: CASSLSAGGRFDQPQHF. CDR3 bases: TGTGCCAGCAGCTTATCTGCAGGGGGTAGGTTCGATCAGCCCCAGCATTTT.